The source of this TCR beta chain is a study of response to subunit inactivated influenza vaccine (dated by TCRdb to the late 2010s). Background for the entire study: The study used deep quantitative T cell receptor repertoire profiling to track responses to a trivalent subunit inactivated influenza vaccine.

Comments on this clonotype: It lacks a known antigen. Base qualities were left out, and no much larger clone turns up one base away.

What the authors observed across the whole study: It was suggested by the authors that each seasonal influenza vaccination may recruit only a limited number of new T cells.

Library preparation was by RT-PCR. Instrument on record: Illumina HiSeq 2500. The public reads were reanalyzed by TCRdb: fastp trimming at Q25, MiXCR alignment, in-frame beta chains only. Rows with one shared CDR3 protein collapse into an entry with the most common genes and DNA. A total of just under 550,000 distinct CDR3 sequences appear in this sample, around 25% of them only once. 2.5% to 3% of the sample is held by the ten biggest clonotypes. From a lookup of the germline V gene, CDR1 and CDR2 are SGHRS and YFSETQ. V and J are trimmed by 3 bases and 8 bases, and the gene matches miss 12 bases of the junction. The CDR3 starts with the cysteine, ends with the phenylalanine, and has 15 residues. The CDR3 DNA has 45 bases and is translated from base 1. This sample also belongs to another study, concerning T cells expressing NK-cell markers. As the second study states: The TCR beta cDNA libraries were made using 5'RACE template switching, a step that added both a universal primer site and unique molecular identifiers. TCR beta-chain repertoires were profiled in sorted CD3+CD56+NKG2C+, CD3+CD56+NKG2C- and CD3+CD56-NKG2C+ T-cell subsets from about 8 donors. Among the eight sequenced donors, only one was HCMV-seronegative, while the other seven were HCMV-seropositive. To restrict sorting to alphabetaTCR-expressing T cells, an anti-gammadeltaTCR antibody was added in several experiments. In roughly 6 donors, the dominant CD3+CD56+NKG2C+ clonotypes ranked among the top 10 CD8+ clonotypes, making up about 1.0-7.5% of CD8+ T cells. Those dominant clonotypes were again the most abundant among CD3+CD56-NKG2C+ cells in several donors, at about 28.3-65%. It remained unclear whether the expanded NKG2C-expressing T cell clones were specific for HCMV antigens. All eight donors whose samples were sequenced were randomly selected healthy volunteers, three of them men and five women. To determine HCMV serostatus, a commercial ELISA kit was used to detect HCMV-specific IgG in serum. Peripheral blood mononuclear cells were isolated from blood by Ficoll density gradient centrifugation. Magnetic immunoseparation with Miltenyi isolation kits was used to isolate CD4+ and CD8+ T cells from PBMC. Priming for cDNA synthesis came from the TCR beta constant segment, and two successive PCR amplification steps followed. Illumina HiSeq 2000/2500, MiSeq or NextSeq was used to sequence libraries as 2 x 150 bp reads. MIGEC was used to demultiplex reads and group reads by UMI, and MiTCR was used to assemble and quantify clonotypes. To exclude erroneous sequences, any TCR cDNA sequence not supported by at least two reads was discarded. The tcR package was used for downstream repertoire analysis, and clonotypes were matched between fractions using CDR3 nucleotide sequence together with V segment. VDJmatch was used to annotate antigen specificity against VDJdb, with one amino acid substitution allowed in CDR3.

The sequence is built from TRBV5-1 and TRBJ2-3; a stretch of 7 junction bases matches TRBD2. This specimen was CD4+ T cells sorted from PBMCs, taken roughly 12 days after vaccination. The TCR was taken from a middle-aged man who received an inactivated influenza vaccine. Donor details come from another sample of the same person, matched by shared clones. Here the CDR3 is given as CASSSTSEGLGTQYF. Here is the DNA: TGCGCCAGCAGCTCAACTAGCGAGGGCCTAGGTACGCAGTATTTT.